Listed below are T cell receptor beta chains from one sample, sequenced in a study of blood T cell repertoires in COVID-19. Using immunoSEQ multiplex PCR, the repertoire was profiled, and TCRdb retains in-frame clones only, with some absent. The sample has about 130,000 clones, over 80% seen once; the top ten hold about 9.9%. The sample was peripheral blood. These receptors were collected from a man aged 35 to 55 with active or convalescent COVID-19. The CDR3 runs from the conserved cysteine through the conserved F or W. The D gene is left open where the match is weak. Clone size, where shown, is once, few, many, or a class for clones that have expanded.

j_gene | d_gene | v_gene | abundance | CDR3nt | CDR3aa
TRBJ2-7 | NA | TRBV10-3 | medium-sized | TGTGCCATCAGTGAGTCGATGCGGGTTAGACTCTACGAGCAGTACTTC | CAISESMRVRLYEQYF
TRBJ2-1 | NA | TRBV4-1 | NA | TGCGCCAGCAGCCACGGGACATATAACTACAATGAGCAGTTCTTC | CASSHGTYNYNEQFF
TRBJ2-2 | NA | TRBV11-2 | NA | TGTGCCAGCAGCTTAGAGCCCTCGGGGACCGGGGAGCTGTTTTTT | CASSLEPSGTGELFF
TRBJ2-5 | NA | TRBV5-1 | few | TGCGCCAGCAGCTTGGTACCACCTGGTTCGGTATTAGAGACCCAGTACTTC | CASSLVPPGSVLETQYF
TRBJ1-2 | TRBD1 | TRBV7-2 | NA | TGTGCCAGCAGTGAACAGGGGTGGGGCTACACCTTC | CASSEQGWGYTF
TRBJ2-2 | TRBD2 | TRBV12-5 | NA | TGTGCTAGTGGACTAGCGGTCACCGGGGAGCTGTTTTTT | CASGLAVTGELFF
TRBJ2-4 | NA | TRBV6-5 | NA | TGTGCCAGCAGAGGACAGTCAAAAAACATTCAGTACTTC | CASRGQSKNIQYF
TRBJ2-1 | NA | TRBV7-9 | NA | TGTGCCAGCAGCTTAGCCGCCGGGACACGTAATGAGCAGTTCTTC | CASSLAAGTRNEQFF
TRBJ1-4 | NA | TRBV19 | NA | TGTGCCAGTAGCCGGAGTGAAAAACTGTTTTTT | CASSRSEKLFF
TRBJ1-1 | TRBD1 | TRBV19 | NA | TGTGCCAGTAGTCCGATGACAGGGAAGGACACTGAAGCTTTCTTT | CASSPMTGKDTEAFF
TRBJ2-3 | TRBD2 | TRBV7-2 | NA | TGTGCCAGCAGCGGACTAGCGGGGGGAGAGCGGCAGTATTTT | CASSGLAGGERQYF
TRBJ2-5 | NA | TRBV27 | NA | TGTGCCAGCAAGAAGGGGAAAGAGACCCAGTACTTC | CASKKGKETQYF
TRBJ1-3 | NA | TRBV11-3 | NA | TGTGCCAGCAGCTCGGACAGCCTCTCTGGAAACACCATATATTTT | CASSSDSLSGNTIYF
TRBJ2-7 | TRBD1 | TRBV19 | NA | TGTGCCAGTAGTCCGCAGGGACAGAAGAGACCCTACGAGCAGTACTTC | CASSPQGQKRPYEQYF
TRBJ1-1 | NA | TRBV14 | NA | TGTGCCAGCAGCCAGTATTATACTGAAGCTTTCTTT | CASSQYYTEAFF
TRBJ2-4 | NA | TRBV6-2/TRBV6-3 | NA | TGTGCCAGCAGTTACGGTCAGTCCTTCGTAGCCAAAAACATTCAGTACTTC | CASSYGQSFVAKNIQYF
TRBJ2-1 | TRBD2 | TRBV7-2 | NA | TGTGCCAGCAGCTTACGAGGGGTTGAAGCGGGGAACAATGAGCAGTTCTTC | CASSLRGVEAGNNEQFF
TRBJ2-3 | NA | TRBV18 | NA | TGTGCCAGTGGAACCCGCGGGGCGAAGGACACAGATACGCAGTATTTT | CASGTRGAKDTDTQYF
TRBJ1-3 | NA | TRBV11-3 | few | TGTGCCAGCAGCTTTAGCCGAAGCTCTGGAAACACCATATATTTT | CASSFSRSSGNTIYF
TRBJ1-2 | TRBD1 | TRBV5-1 | NA | TGCGCCAGCAGCTTGGGGGACAGGCCAAACCCTAACTATGGCTACACCTTC | CASSLGDRPNPNYGYTF
TRBJ2-5 | TRBD2 | TRBV5-1 | NA | TGCGCCAGCAGCGTCACTAGCGGGGGGGCCGGGGAGACCCAGTACTTC | CASSVTSGGAGETQYF
TRBJ1-4 | TRBD1 | TRBV29-1 | NA | TGCAGCGTCTCCGGGACAGCAAATGAAAAACTGTTTTTT | CSVSGTANEKLFF
TRBJ2-2 | NA | TRBV9 | once | TGTGCCAGCAGCGCCCCACTACTCTCTGGCGGGGAGCTGTTTTTT | CASSAPLLSGGELFF
TRBJ2-1 | NA | TRBV18 | NA | TGTGCCAGCTCACCACCGGGGGGGCAGGTCAGAGAGCAGTTCTTC | CASSPPGGQVREQFF
TRBJ2-7 | TRBD2 | TRBV25-1 | NA | TGTGCCAGCAGTGGTTCTCCGGGGGGGATCAGCGAGCAGTACTTC | CASSGSPGGISEQYF
TRBJ1-2 | TRBD1 | TRBV19 | NA | TGTGCCAGTAGTACCTTATTGGGACAGGGTGCGAACTATGGCTACACCTTC | CASSTLLGQGANYGYTF
TRBJ1-1 | NA | TRBV12-3/TRBV12-4 | NA | TGTGCCAGCAGCACCTGGGAGGGGGCTGAAGCTTTCTTT | CASSTWEGAEAFF
TRBJ2-5 | NA | TRBV9 | NA | TGTGCCAGCAGCGTAGATGACAGCCAAGAGACCCAGTACTTC | CASSVDDSQETQYF
TRBJ2-7 | NA | TRBV21-1 | NA | TGTGCCAGCAGCAAAGGTACTCGAAGAAGGCAGGGAAGCTACGAGCAGTACTTC | CASSKGTRRRQGSYEQYF
TRBJ2-7 | TRBD2 | TRBV6-5 | NA | TGTGCCAGCAGTGACTCAGCGGGGTCCACCTACGAGCAGTACTTC | CASSDSAGSTYEQYF
TRBJ1-2 | NA | TRBV5-4 | NA | TGTGCCACCCGACGCGGGGATAATCCAAACTATGGCTACACCTTC | CATRRGDNPNYGYTF
TRBJ1-6 | NA | TRBV4-1 | NA | TGCGCCAGCAGCCAAGATCCGATAGGGGCATATTCACCCCTCCACTTT | CASSQDPIGAYSPLHF
TRBJ2-7 | NA | TRBV5-1 | NA | TGCGCCAGCAGCCCAGTCAATTCCTACGAGCAGTACTTC | CASSPVNSYEQYF
TRBJ1-4 | NA | TRBV7-9 | NA | TGTGCCAGCAACGGCGGGGGGCGGGAAAAACTGTTTTTT | CASNGGGREKLFF
TRBJ2-5 | NA | TRBV11-2 | NA | TGTGCCAGCAGCTTAGTTCTTCAAGAGACCCAGTACTTC | CASSLVLQETQYF
TRBJ2-5 | NA | TRBV19 | once | TGTGCCAGTAGTCAACCGACAGTCCAAGAGACCCAGTACTTC | CASSQPTVQETQYF